This T cell receptor (beta chain) was captured in a study of cytomegalovirus exposure and HLA in healthy donors. The PCR made use of 60 Vbeta and 13 Jbeta primers. Profiling relied on immunoSEQ multiplex PCR, and the TCRdb table lists in-frame clones only, not all of them. The sample comprises over 40,000 clones, 77% of which are singletons, and 2.5% to 3% rests with the top ten. Germline V gene data show CDR1 as LNHDA and CDR2 as SQIVND (reference sequence). The CDR3 is 15 residues long. The source is a woman aged 35 to 49 in good health and CMV-seropositive. The sequenced sample consisted of PBMCs. This chain links TRBV19 with TRBJ2-5, with a possible D match to TRBD1 (6 bases). The J call may be mistaken, given a closer DNA end match to TRBJ2-7. In DNA, the CDR3 is TGTGCCAGTAGCCCTACCACGACAGGCTCCTACGAGCAGTACTTC. Its translation: CASSPTTTGSYEQYF.